These T cell receptor beta chains were read from a single sample in a study of T-cell reconstitution after alpha-beta-depleted transplantation in children. One entry per CDR3 protein results from TCRdb running MiXCR on the PCR reads. The sample yields hundreds of thousands of distinct CDR3 sequences, approximately 10% seen once. The sequencing here drew on PBMCs from the stem cell graft donor, taken from the stem cell graft. The receptors come from a human donor who donated a stem cell graft to a child with acute myeloid leukemia. CDR3s include the opening cysteine and the closing phenylalanine or tryptophan. The D gene is left open where the match is weak. Expanded clones are given a class, and other clones once, few, many or no size at all.

D gene,clone size,J gene,V gene,CDR3 protein,CDR3 DNA
TRBD2,-,TRBJ2-5,TRBV11-2,CASSWGTSGRGSQETQYF,TGTGCCAGCAGCTGGGGGACTAGCGGGAGGGGATCCCAAGAGACCCAGTACTTC
TRBD1,-,TRBJ1-1,TRBV29-1,CSAVRTGYEAFF,TGCAGCGCGGTGAGGACAGGGTATGAAGCTTTCTTT
TRBD1,many,TRBJ2-7,TRBV11-1,CASSFQDRGYEQYF,TGTGCCAGCAGCTTCCAGGACAGGGGATACGAGCAGTACTTC
-,few,TRBJ2-3,TRBV20-1,CSATLLVTDTQYF,TGCAGTGCCACGCTTCTGGTAACAGATACGCAGTATTTT
TRBD1,few,TRBJ2-7,TRBV2,CASSEGGPGQGIYEQYF,TGTGCCAGCAGTGAAGGGGGGCCGGGACAGGGGATCTACGAGCAGTACTTC
-,-,TRBJ2-7,TRBV29-1,CSVEDRGRRREQYF,TGCAGCGTTGAAGATCGGGGACGAAGACGGGAGCAGTACTTC
-,many,TRBJ1-6,TRBV12-3/TRBV12-4,CASSFNRGGGPLHF,TGTGCCAGCAGTTTTAACCGGGGAGGTGGACCCCTCCACTTT
TRBD2,few,TRBJ2-3,TRBV6-2/TRBV6-3,CASSWGLGFTYTQYF,TGTGCCAGCAGTTGGGGACTAGGATTTACTTATACGCAGTATTTT
TRBD2,few,TRBJ2-3,TRBV7-2,CASSLGQASGIDTQYF,TGTGCCAGCAGCTTAGGGCAGGCTAGCGGCATAGATACGCAGTATTTT
TRBD1,many,TRBJ1-5,TRBV10-3,CAISGQGKQPQHF,TGTGCCATCTCGGGACAGGGGAAACAGCCCCAGCATTTT
TRBD1,few,TRBJ2-7,TRBV12-3/TRBV12-4,CASSFGQGIYEQYF,TGTGCCAGCAGTTTTGGACAGGGGATCTACGAGCAGTACTTC
-,once,TRBJ2-7,TRBV3-1,CASSTSPGASYEQYF,TGTGCCAGCAGCACCTCCCCGGGAGCCTCCTACGAGCAGTACTTC
-,-,TRBJ2-5,TRBV7-2,CASSRAGLGETQYF,TGTGCCAGCAGCCGTGCCGGGTTGGGAGAGACCCAGTACTTC
TRBD2,-,TRBJ2-1,TRBV6-5,CASSYTREISYNEQFF,TGTGCCAGCAGTTATACGCGGGAGATTTCCTACAATGAGCAGTTCTTC
TRBD1,few,TRBJ1-4,TRBV9,CASSGRGTGGEKLFF,TGTGCCAGCAGCGGTCGAGGGACAGGGGGAGAAAAACTGTTTTTT
TRBD2,many,TRBJ2-1,TRBV11-2,CASSLGLANYNEQFF,TGTGCCAGCAGCTTGGGACTAGCGAATTACAATGAGCAGTTCTTC
-,many,TRBJ1-1,TRBV9,CASSTRAGDPNTEAFF,TGTGCCAGCAGCACCAGGGCAGGGGACCCGAACACTGAAGCTTTCTTT
-,-,TRBJ2-7,TRBV7-3,CASSLIRDSKYEQYF,TGTGCCAGCAGCTTGATACGAGACTCTAAGTACGAGCAGTACTTC
TRBD2,-,TRBJ2-3,TRBV29-1,CSANSLAVSTDTQYF,TGCAGCGCCAATTCACTAGCGGTTAGCACAGATACGCAGTATTTT
-,-,TRBJ2-5,TRBV5-6,CASSAWGETQYF,TGTGCCAGCAGCGCGTGGGGAGAGACCCAGTACTTC
-,-,TRBJ2-3,TRBV6-4,CASSDSQLGTQYF,TGTGCCAGCAGTGACTCGCAACTTGGTACGCAGTATTTT
-,many,TRBJ2-7,TRBV11-2,CASSLEGVGGEQYF,TGTGCCAGCAGCTTAGAGGGGGTAGGAGGCGAGCAGTACTTC